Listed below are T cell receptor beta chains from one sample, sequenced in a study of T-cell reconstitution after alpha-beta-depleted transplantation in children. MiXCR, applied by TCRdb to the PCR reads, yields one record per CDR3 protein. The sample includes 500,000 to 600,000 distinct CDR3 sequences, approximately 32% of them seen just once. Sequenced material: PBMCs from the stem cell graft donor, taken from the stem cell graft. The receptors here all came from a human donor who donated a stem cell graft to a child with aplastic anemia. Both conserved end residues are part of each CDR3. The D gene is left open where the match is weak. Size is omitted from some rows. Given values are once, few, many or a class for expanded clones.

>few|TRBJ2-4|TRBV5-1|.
TGCGCCAGCAGCTTGGCGACGGGGTACAAAAACATTCAGTACTTC
CASSLATGYKNIQYF
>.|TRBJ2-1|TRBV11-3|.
TGTGCCAGCAGCTTAGGACAGCTTGATGAGCAGTTCTTC
CASSLGQLDEQFF
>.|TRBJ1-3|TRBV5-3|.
TGTGCCAGAAGCTCGCCCCGCCGGGACCAGGCGGCGTCTGGAAACACCATATATTTT
CARSSPRRDQAASGNTIYF
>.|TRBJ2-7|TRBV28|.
TGTGCCAGCAGTCAGGGCCACGAGCAGTACTTC
CASSQGHEQYF
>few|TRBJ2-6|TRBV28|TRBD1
TGTGCCAGCAGTTCAAAATGGGACAGTCTACGATGGGCCAACGTCCTGACTTTC
CASSSKWDSLRWANVLTF
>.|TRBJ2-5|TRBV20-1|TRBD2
TGCAGTGCTAGCATAGGGACTAGCGGGGAGACCCAGTACTTC
CSASIGTSGETQYF
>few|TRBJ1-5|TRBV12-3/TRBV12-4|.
TGTGCCAGCAGTTTCTCACAGGTTAGCAATCAGCCCCAGCATTTT
CASSFSQVSNQPQHF
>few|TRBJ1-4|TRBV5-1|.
TGCGCCAGCAGCCCGAACCTTGAAAAACTGTTTTTT
CASSPNLEKLFF
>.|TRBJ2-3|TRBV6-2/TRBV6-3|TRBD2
TGTGCCAGCAGTTATAGTCCTAGCGGAACCACGAATACGCAGTATTTT
CASSYSPSGTTNTQYF
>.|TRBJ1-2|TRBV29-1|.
TGCAGCGTTGAATTTTTGGTGAAGGCCTATGGCTACACCTTC
CSVEFLVKAYGYTF
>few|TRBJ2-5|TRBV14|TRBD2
TGTGCCAGCAGCCTCTCAGGACTAGCGGGAGGGCCTTCAGAGACCCAGTACTTC
CASSLSGLAGGPSETQYF
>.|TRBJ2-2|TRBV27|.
TGTGCCAGCAGCAAACTTCGGCCCGGGGAGCTGTTTTTT
CASSKLRPGELFF
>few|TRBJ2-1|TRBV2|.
TGTGCCAGCAGTGAGTCGCTAGCGTACAATGAGCAGTTCTTC
CASSESLAYNEQFF
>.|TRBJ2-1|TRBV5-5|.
TGTGCCAGCAGCTTTCAAAACACCCAGCAAGTCTACAATGAGCAGTTCTTC
CASSFQNTQQVYNEQFF
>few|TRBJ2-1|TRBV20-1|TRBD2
TGCAGTGCGCGGTCGGGACTAGCTGGGTACAATGAGCAGTTCTTC
CSARSGLAGYNEQFF
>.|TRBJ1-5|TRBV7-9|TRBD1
TGTGCCAGCAGCTTCAGGGACAGGGCTAATCAGCCCCAGCATTTT
CASSFRDRANQPQHF
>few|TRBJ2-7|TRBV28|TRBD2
TGTGCCAGCAGTAAGGCGGGAGCTCTCTCCTACGAGCAGTACTTC
CASSKAGALSYEQYF
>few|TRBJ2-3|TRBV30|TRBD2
TGTGCCTTAGGCAGCGGGAGCGATACGCAGTATTTT
CALGSGSDTQYF
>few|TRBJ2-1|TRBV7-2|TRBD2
TGTGCCAGCAGCTTACGCCTGGGACTAGCCCTATCCTACAATGAGCAGTTCTTC
CASSLRLGLALSYNEQFF
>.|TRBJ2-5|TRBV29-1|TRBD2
TGCAGCGTACAAGGGCGGGAGGGCCCGATCCAAGAGACCCAGTACTTC
CSVQGREGPIQETQYF
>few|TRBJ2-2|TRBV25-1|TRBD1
TGTGCCAGCAGGACGGGACAGGGGGTGACCGGGGAGCTGTTTTTT
CASRTGQGVTGELFF
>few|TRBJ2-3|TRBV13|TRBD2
TGTGCCAGCAGCTTATCGGGACTACGAGATACGCAGTATTTT
CASSLSGLRDTQYF
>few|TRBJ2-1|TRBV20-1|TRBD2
TGCAGTGCTGCATACAGCGGGAGGGCCATTGAGCAGTTCTTC
CSAAYSGRAIEQFF
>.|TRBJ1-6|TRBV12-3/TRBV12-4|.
TGTGCCAGCAGTTTGGGGATTAGGGGTTCACCCCTCCACTTT
CASSLGIRGSPLHF
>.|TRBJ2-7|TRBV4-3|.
TGCGCCAGCAGCCAAGATAGTAGCAGTTACTACGAGCAGTACTTC
CASSQDSSSYYEQYF
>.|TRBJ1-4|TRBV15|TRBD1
TGTGCCACCAGCAGAGGGGACAGTGGGCGGACTAATGAAAAACTGTTTTTT
CATSRGDSGRTNEKLFF
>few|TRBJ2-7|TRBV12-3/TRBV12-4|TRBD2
TGTGCCAGCAGTTTTAGCGGGAGCTCGGCCTACGAGCAGTACTTC
CASSFSGSSAYEQYF
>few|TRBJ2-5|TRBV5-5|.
TGTGCCAGCAGCGGGACGTTCCAAGAGACCCAGTACTTC
CASSGTFQETQYF
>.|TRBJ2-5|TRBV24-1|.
TGTGCCACCAGTGATTTCTACGGGCAGCATACGGAGACCCAGTACTTC
CATSDFYGQHTETQYF
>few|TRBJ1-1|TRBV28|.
TGTGCCAGCAGTTTATTTGTGGGGAAGAACACTGAAGCTTTCTTT
CASSLFVGKNTEAFF
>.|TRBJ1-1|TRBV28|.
TGTGCCAGCAGTTTATGGCTTGGGGCCATTGAAGCTTTCTTT
CASSLWLGAIEAFF
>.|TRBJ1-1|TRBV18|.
TGTGCCAGCTCACCACCGAGGCAGATAACGAACACTGAAGCTTTCTTT
CASSPPRQITNTEAFF
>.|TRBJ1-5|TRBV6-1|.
TGTGCCAGCAGGGGCGGGTCTAGAAATCAGCCCCAGCATTTT
CASRGGSRNQPQHF
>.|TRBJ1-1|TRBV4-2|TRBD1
TGTGCCAGCATCCCGACAGGGAGATACACTGAAGCTTTCTTT
CASIPTGRYTEAFF
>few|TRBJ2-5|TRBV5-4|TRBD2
TGTGCCAGCAGCCGTGGACTAGCGGGCATTGAGGAGACCCAGTACTTC
CASSRGLAGIEETQYF
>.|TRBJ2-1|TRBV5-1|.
TGCGCCAGCAGCTTGGAGGGGGTAAACAATGAGCAGTTCTTC
CASSLEGVNNEQFF
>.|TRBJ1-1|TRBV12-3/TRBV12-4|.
TGTGCCAGCAACGTTTTCTTACTCTCGAACACTGAAGCTTTCTTT
CASNVFLLSNTEAFF
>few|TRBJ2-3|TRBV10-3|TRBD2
TGTGCCATCTCTCGACTAGCGGCCCGCTCTGATACGCAGTATTTT
CAISRLAARSDTQYF
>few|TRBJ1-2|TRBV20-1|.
TGCAGTGCTAGAGATACCGGATATGGCTACACCTTC
CSARDTGYGYTF
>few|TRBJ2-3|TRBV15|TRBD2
TGTGCCACCAGCAAGGAGCGGGGGAGCACAGATACGCAGTATTTT
CATSKERGSTDTQYF
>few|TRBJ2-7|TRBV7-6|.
TGTGCCAGCAGCTTAGGGGGACTTAGCTACGAGCAGTACTTC
CASSLGGLSYEQYF
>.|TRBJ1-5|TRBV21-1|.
TGTGCCAGCAGCAGCCGGGACAGCAGCATGGTTTATAGCAATCAGCCCCAGCATTTT
CASSSRDSSMVYSNQPQHF
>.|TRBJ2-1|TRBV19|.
TGTGCCAGTAGTATAGGCCCAGGGAATAATGAGCAGTTCTTC
CASSIGPGNNEQFF
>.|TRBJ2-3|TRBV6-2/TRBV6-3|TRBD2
TGTGCCAGCAGCCTAAGGACTAGCGGGAAAGATACGCAGTATTTT
CASSLRTSGKDTQYF
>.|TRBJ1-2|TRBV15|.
TGTGCCACCAGCAGACTGGACGCCTCGGGCTATGGCTACACCTTC
CATSRLDASGYGYTF
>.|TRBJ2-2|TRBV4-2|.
TGTGCCAGCAGCCCTGGGCTCTTCTCCGGGGAGCTGTTTTTT
CASSPGLFSGELFF
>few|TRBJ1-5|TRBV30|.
TGTGCCTGGGAGTCGGGGCACAATCAGCCCCAGCATTTT
CAWESGHNQPQHF
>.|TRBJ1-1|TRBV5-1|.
TGCGCCAGCAGACTCGCACTCGCGAACACTGAAGCTTTCTTT
CASRLALANTEAFF
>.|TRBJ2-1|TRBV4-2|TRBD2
TGTGCCAGCAGCCAAGATCTAGCGGAACTCTACAATGAGCAGTTCTTC
CASSQDLAELYNEQFF
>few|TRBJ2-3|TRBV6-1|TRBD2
TGTGCCAGCAGTGAAAGGGAGCGGGAGACCGATACGCAGTATTTT
CASSERERETDTQYF
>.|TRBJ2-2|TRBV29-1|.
TGCAGCAAATATATGACCCACACCGGGGAGCTGTTTTTT
CSKYMTHTGELFF
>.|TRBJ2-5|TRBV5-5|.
TGTGCCAGCAGCTTGAGCGCGGGGGCCTCGACCCAGTACTTC
CASSLSAGASTQYF
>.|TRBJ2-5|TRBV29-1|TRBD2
TGCAGCGTTGCTTCGGGACTAGCGGGAGAGTACCAAGAGACCCAGTACTTC
CSVASGLAGEYQETQYF
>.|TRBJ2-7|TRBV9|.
TGTGCCAGCAGCGTAGGGGCTAGCGCCAGCTCCTACGAGCAGTACTTC
CASSVGASASSYEQYF
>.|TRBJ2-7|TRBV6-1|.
TGTGCCAGCAGTTACATACACGAGGAGTACTTC
CASSYIHEEYF
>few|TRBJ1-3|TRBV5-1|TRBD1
TGCGCCAGCAGCTTCGGACAGGAGAGCTCTGGAAACACCATATATTTT
CASSFGQESSGNTIYF
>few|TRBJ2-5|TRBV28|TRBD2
TGTGCCAGCAGTGCCCTAGCGGGAGGGCGGGAGACCCAGTACTTC
CASSALAGGRETQYF
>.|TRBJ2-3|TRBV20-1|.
TGCAGTGCTAGAAAGCCGGGACGCCGAAGCACAGATACGCAGTATTTT
CSARKPGRRSTDTQYF
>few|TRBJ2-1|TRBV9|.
TGTGCCAGCAGCGCGGGCGACAGATACAATGAGCAGTTCTTC
CASSAGDRYNEQFF